This is a list of T cell receptor beta chains from one sample in a study of CD4 and CD8 cells across lung adenocarcinoma regions. TCRdb passed the PCR reads through MiXCR, listing each CDR3 protein once. The table has fewer than 6,500 distinct CDR3 sequences, 51% seen once. Sequenced: CD4+ T cells from the center of a lung tumor. The origin of the receptors is a female donor with lung adenocarcinoma. The CD4 and CD8 labels of this study may be unreliable. CDR3s include the opening cysteine and the closing phenylalanine or tryptophan. D genes are given only for firm matches. Size values are once, few and many counts, or a class for expanded clones, and some rows have none.

V	D	J	size	CDR3	DNA
TRBV7-7	.	TRBJ2-5	.	CASTHGTLETQYF	TGTGCTAGCACCCACGGGACACTGGAGACCCAGTACTTC
TRBV6-5	.	TRBJ2-5	.	CASSYQGVQETQYF	TGTGCCAGCAGTTACCAGGGCGTCCAAGAGACCCAGTACTTC
TRBV28	.	TRBJ2-1	.	CASSLAQPGSNVLTF	TGTGCCAGCAGTTTAGCACAACCTGGCTCCAACGTCCTGACCTTC
TRBV27	TRBD1	TRBJ1-1	medium-sized	CASSSGRRGYTEAFF	TGTGCCAGCAGTTCTGGCCGCAGGGGGTACACTGAAGCTTTCTTT
TRBV7-2	.	TRBJ2-7	few	CASSFSNYEQYF	TGTGCCAGCAGCTTTTCGAACTACGAGCAGTACTTC
TRBV7-6	.	TRBJ2-1	medium-sized	CASSSGVEQFF	TGTGCCAGCAGCTCCGGGGTTGAGCAGTTCTTC
TRBV10-1	.	TRBJ2-3	.	CASSESTLGDTQYF	TGCGCCAGCAGTGAGTCGACTCTGGGGGATACGCAGTATTTT
TRBV6-5	.	TRBJ2-7	.	CASSYFGSAYEQYF	TGTGCCAGCAGTTACTTCGGGAGCGCCTACGAGCAGTACTTC
TRBV9	.	TRBJ2-1	.	CASSVGALRAGEQFF	TGTGCCAGCAGCGTAGGGGCCCTACGGGCAGGGGAGCAGTTCTTC
TRBV6-1	.	TRBJ2-5	.	CASSPAQETQYF	TGTGCCAGCAGTCCTGCGCAAGAGACCCAGTACTTC
TRBV29-1	.	TRBJ2-3	.	CSVRLGTDTQYF	TGCAGCGTGAGGTTGGGCACAGATACGCAGTATTTT
TRBV6-1	.	TRBJ2-7	.	CASSEGRGPYEQYF	TGTGCCAGCAGTGAGGGGAGGGGGCCCTACGAGCAGTACTTC
TRBV5-1	.	TRBJ2-3	.	CASSFDRSGTDTQYF	TGCGCCAGCAGCTTCGACAGGTCGGGCACAGATACGCAGTATTTT
TRBV6-1	TRBD2	TRBJ2-3	.	CASSASGSKDTQYF	TGTGCCAGCAGTGCTAGCGGGAGCAAAGATACGCAGTATTTT
TRBV27	.	TRBJ2-2	.	CAIQADRTDEQFF	TGTGCCATCCAGGCAGACCGCACCGATGAGCAGTTTTTT
TRBV6-5	.	TRBJ1-6	.	CASSYEGDNSPLHF	TGTGCCAGCAGTTACGAAGGGGACAATTCACCCCTCCACTTT
TRBV6-1	.	TRBJ2-1	.	CASSTGNEQFF	TGTGCCAGCAGCACCGGGAATGAGCAGTTCTTC
TRBV12-3/TRBV12-4	.	TRBJ2-5	few	CASSLMGRGSQETQYF	TGTGCCAGCAGTTTAATGGGCCGGGGGAGTCAAGAGACCCAGTACTTC
TRBV7-2	TRBD2	TRBJ2-1	large	CASSLARLGGRSSYNEQFF	TGTGCCAGCAGCTTAGCGCGTCTGGGCGGGAGGAGCTCCTACAATGAGCAGTTCTTC
TRBV24-1	TRBD2	TRBJ2-3	.	CATSVGTSGGASANTDTQYF	TGTGCCACCAGTGTGGGGACTAGCGGTGGAGCCAGTGCTAACACAGATACGCAGTATTTT